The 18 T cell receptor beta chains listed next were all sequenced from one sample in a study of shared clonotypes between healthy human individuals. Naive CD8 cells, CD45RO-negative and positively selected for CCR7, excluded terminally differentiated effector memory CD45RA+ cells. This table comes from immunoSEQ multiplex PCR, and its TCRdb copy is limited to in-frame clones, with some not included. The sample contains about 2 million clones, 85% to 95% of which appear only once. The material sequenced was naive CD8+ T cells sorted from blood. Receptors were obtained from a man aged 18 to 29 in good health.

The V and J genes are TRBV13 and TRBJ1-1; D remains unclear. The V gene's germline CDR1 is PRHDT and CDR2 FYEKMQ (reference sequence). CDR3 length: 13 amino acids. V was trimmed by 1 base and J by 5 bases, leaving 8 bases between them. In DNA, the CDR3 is TGTGCCAGCAGCTTAGCTTTGGATACTGAAGCTTTCTTT. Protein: CASSLALDTEAFF.

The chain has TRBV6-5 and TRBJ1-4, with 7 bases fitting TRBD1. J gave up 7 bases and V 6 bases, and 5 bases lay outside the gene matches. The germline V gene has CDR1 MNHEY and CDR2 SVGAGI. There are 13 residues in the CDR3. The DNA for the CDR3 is TGTGCCAGCAGGGTGACAGGGACTGAAAAACTGTTTTTT. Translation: CASRVTGTEKLFF.

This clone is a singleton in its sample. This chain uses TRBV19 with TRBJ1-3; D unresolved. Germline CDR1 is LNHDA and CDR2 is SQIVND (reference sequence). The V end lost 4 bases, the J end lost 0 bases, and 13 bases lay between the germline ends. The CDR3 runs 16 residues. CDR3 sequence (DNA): TGTGCCAGTAGTACCCTGAGAGAAGACTCTGGAAACACCATATATTTT. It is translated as CASSTLREDSGNTIYF.

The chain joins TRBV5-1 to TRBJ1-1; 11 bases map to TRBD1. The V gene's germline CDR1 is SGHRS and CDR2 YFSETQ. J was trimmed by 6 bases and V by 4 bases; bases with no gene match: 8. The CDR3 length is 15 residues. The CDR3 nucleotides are TGCGCCAGCAGCCTACGCGTGGGACAGGGGGCTGAAGCTTTCTTT. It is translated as CASSLRVGQGAEAFF.

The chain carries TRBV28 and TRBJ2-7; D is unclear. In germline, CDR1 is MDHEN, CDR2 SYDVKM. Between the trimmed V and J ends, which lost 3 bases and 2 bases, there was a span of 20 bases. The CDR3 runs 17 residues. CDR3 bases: TGTGCCAGCAGTTTTTTAGTCCCCACTGGGATGGCCTACGAGCAGTACTTC. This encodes CASSFLVPTGMAYEQYF.

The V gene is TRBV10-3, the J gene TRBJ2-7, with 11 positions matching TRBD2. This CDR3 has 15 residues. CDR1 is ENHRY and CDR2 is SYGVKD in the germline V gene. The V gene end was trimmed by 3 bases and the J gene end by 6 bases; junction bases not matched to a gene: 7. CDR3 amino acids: CAISEPGTSGLEQYF. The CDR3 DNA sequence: TGTGCCATCAGTGAACCCGGGACTAGCGGCCTCGAGCAGTACTTC.

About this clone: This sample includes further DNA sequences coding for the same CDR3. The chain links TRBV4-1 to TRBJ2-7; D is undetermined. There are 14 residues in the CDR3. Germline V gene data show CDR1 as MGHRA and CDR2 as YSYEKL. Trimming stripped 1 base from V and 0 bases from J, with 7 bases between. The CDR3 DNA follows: TGCGCCAGCAGCCAAGTTGTAAGCTCCTACGAGCAGTACTTC. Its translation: CASSQVVSSYEQYF.

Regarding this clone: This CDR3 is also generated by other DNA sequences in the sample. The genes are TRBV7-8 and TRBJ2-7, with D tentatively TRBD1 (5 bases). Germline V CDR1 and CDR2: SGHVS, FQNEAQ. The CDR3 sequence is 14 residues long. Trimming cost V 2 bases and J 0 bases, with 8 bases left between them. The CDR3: CASSLQGSSYEQYF. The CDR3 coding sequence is TGTGCCAGCAGCTTACAGGGCAGCTCCTACGAGCAGTACTTC.

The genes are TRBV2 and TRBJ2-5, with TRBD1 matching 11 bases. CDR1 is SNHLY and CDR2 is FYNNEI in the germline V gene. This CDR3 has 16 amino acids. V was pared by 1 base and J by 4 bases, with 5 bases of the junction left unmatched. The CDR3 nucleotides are TGTGCCAGCAGTGAAGGGACAGGGGGCGTAGTAGAGACCCAGTACTTC. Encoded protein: CASSEGTGGVVETQYF.

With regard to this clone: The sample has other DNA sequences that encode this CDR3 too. The CDR3 sequence: CASSQVLAGYNEQFF. CDR3 nucleotide sequence: TGCGCCAGCAGCCAAGTCCTAGCGGGCTACAATGAGCAGTTCTTC. This chain uses TRBV4-1 with TRBJ2-1; TRBD2 aligns across 8 bases. J lost 3 bases, V lost 1 base, and 2 bases had no gene match. Germline V gene data show CDR1 as MGHRA and CDR2 as YSYEKL. This CDR3 comprises 15 residues.

CDR3 sequence: CASSLSAGLGNTIYF. The CDR3 DNA reads TGTGCCAGCAGTTTATCGGCAGGGTTGGGAAACACCATATATTTT. The chain uses TRBV27 and TRBJ1-3; possibly TRBD1 for D (5 bases). CDR1 is MNHEY and CDR2 is SMNVEV in the germline V gene (reference sequence). With 0 bases removed from V and 4 bases from J, the gap between germline ends came to 10 bases. This CDR3 contains 15 residues.

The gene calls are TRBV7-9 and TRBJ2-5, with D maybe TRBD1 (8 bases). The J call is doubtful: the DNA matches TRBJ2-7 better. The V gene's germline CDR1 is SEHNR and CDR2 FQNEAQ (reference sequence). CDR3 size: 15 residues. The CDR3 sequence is CASSSPDREGDEQYF. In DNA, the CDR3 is TGTGCCAGCAGCTCGCCGGACAGGGAGGGGGACGAGCAGTACTTC.

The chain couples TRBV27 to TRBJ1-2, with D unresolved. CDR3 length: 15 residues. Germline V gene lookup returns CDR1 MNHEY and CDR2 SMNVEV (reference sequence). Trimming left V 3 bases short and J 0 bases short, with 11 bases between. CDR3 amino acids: CASSLLAGTNYGYTF. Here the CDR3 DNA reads TGTGCCAGCAGTTTGTTGGCAGGAACTAACTATGGCTACACCTTC.

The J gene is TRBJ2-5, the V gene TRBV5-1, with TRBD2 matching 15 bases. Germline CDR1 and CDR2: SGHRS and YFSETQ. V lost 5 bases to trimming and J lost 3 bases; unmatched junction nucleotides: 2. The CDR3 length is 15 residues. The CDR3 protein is CASRWTSGGEETQYF. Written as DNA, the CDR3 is TGCGCCAGCAGGTGGACTAGCGGGGGGGAAGAGACCCAGTACTTC.

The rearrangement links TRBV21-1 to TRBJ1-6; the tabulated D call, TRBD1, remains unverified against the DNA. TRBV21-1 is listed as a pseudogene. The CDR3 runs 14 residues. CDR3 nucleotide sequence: TGTGCCAGCAGCCCCGGGACAGGGGGATCACCCCTCCACTTT. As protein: CASSPGTGGSPLHF.

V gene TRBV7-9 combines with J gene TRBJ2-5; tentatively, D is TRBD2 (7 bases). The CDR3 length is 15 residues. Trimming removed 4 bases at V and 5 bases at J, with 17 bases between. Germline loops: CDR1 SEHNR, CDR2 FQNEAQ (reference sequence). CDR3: CASSSGGLLRETQYF. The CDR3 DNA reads TGTGCCAGCAGCTCCGGGGGGCTCCTCCGGGAGACCCAGTACTTC. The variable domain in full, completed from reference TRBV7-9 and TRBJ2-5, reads DTGVSQNPRHKITKRGQNVTFRCDPISEHNRLYWYRQTLGQGPEFLTYFQNEAQLEKSRLLSDRFSAERPKGSFSTLEIQRTEQGDSAMYLCASSSGGLLRETQYFGPGTRLLVL.

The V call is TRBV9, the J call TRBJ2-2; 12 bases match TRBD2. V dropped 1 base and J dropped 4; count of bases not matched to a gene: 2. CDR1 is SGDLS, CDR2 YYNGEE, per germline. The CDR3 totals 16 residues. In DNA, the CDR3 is TGTGCCAGCAGCGTACTAGCGGGAGGGCCCACCGGGGAGCTGTTTTTT. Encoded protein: CASSVLAGGPTGELFF.

The CDR3 is CSVVDGLARSYNEQFF. In nucleotides, the CDR3 is TGCAGCGTTGTTGACGGACTAGCTCGCTCCTACAATGAGCAGTTCTTC. The chain has TRBV29-1 and TRBJ2-1; 8 nucleotides align to TRBD2. The ends lost 4 bases at V and 0 bases at J; junction bases unmatched: 8. This CDR3 has 16 amino acids. The germline V gene encodes CDR1 SQVTM and CDR2 ANQGSEA.